Listed below are T cell receptor beta chains from one sample, sequenced in a study of breast tumors, draining lymph nodes, adjacent tissues. TCRdb processed the multiplex PCR reads anew with MiXCR; each CDR3 protein has one entry. The sample yields around 100,000 distinct CDR3 sequences, 21% seen once. Sequenced sample: axillary lymph node tissue. The receptors were sampled from a female donor with breast cancer. Some clones in this sample may be carry-over from other donors' samples. Each CDR3 is given with its conserved first and last residue.

TRBV4-1 CASSQGASGGVETQYF
TRBV10-3 CAICDGLAGVCNEQFF
TRBV6-4 CASSDSEAGVLAKNIQYF
TRBV4-1 CASSQGLAGGGLNEQFF
TRBV5-4 CASSLLRIVGNTIYF
TRBV6-1 CASSDRWTVQDGYTF
TRBV25-1 CASTISGRVAGELFF
TRBV7-8 CASSSVDRWAGNQPQHF
TRBV5-6 CASSLITSGLYNEQFF
TRBV3-1 CASSQAGWEQYF
TRBV5-6 CASSLARTVYGYTF
TRBV5-6 CASSFVGQGGEKLFF
TRBV3-1 CASSLTGGSGNTIYF
TRBV6-1 CASSSRGGEQFF
TRBV6-2/TRBV6-3 CASSQTGGFYGYTF
TRBV20-1 CSARSRGLENTGELFF
TRBV7-3 CASSFMGTSPYEQYF
TRBV30 CAWSDRTSRSTDTQYF
TRBV10-3 CAIRGTVVNYGYTF
TRBV15 CATSRDRGFDEKLFF
TRBV4-1 CASSRKSGGAGETRYF
TRBV5-1 CASSLGHSNTGELFF
TRBV5-6 CASSSVYGYTF
TRBV6-5 CASSLRGLALETQYF
TRBV28 CASSLIRRDSPEQYF
TRBV6-1 CASTPDRGRGTEAFF
TRBV19 CASSHREGTEAFF
TRBV20-1 CSARDVTNEKLFF
TRBV6-1 CASTRQGEETQYF
TRBV18 CASSIQEGQGKQYF
TRBV12-3/TRBV12-4 CASIGGVNNYGYTF
TRBV6-1 CASRIYRDANTEAFF
TRBV10-3 CAIRIDRGNNEQFF
TRBV6-1 CASSEAPPGGWQETQYF
TRBV6-1 CASSFGTRGARETQYF
TRBV2 CASSEGAGGYNEQFF
TRBV4-2 CASSPGLAGFVGELFF
TRBV5-1 CASQGQGLGTDTQYF
TRBV5-4 CASSLRPGVETQYF
TRBV2 CASSRQGAGNQPQHF